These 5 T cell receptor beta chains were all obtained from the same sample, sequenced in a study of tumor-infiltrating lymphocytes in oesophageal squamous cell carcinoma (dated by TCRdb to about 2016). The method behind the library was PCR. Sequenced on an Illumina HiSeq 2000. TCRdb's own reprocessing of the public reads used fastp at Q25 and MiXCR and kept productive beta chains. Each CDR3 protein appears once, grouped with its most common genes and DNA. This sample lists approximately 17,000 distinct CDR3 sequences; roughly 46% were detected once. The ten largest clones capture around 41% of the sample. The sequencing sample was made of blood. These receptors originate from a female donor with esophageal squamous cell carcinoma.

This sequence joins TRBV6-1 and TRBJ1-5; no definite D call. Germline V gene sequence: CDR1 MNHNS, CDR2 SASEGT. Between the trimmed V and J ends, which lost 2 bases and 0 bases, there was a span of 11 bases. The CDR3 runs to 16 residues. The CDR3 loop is CASSEFGQISNQPQHF. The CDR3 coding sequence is TGTGCCAGCAGTGAATTTGGTCAGATTAGCAATCAGCCCCAGCATTTT.

The CDR3, as DNA: TGTGCCAGCAGGTCCGGGACTAGCGGGATCCAAGAGACCCAGTACTTC. This encodes CASRSGTSGIQETQYF. The rearrangement links TRBV6-2 or TRBV6-3 to TRBJ2-7, with 13 bases identical to TRBD2. The DNA end favors TRBJ2-5, so the J call may be wrong. The CDR3 extends over 16 amino acids. Germline V gives CDR1 MNHEY, CDR2 SVGEGT.

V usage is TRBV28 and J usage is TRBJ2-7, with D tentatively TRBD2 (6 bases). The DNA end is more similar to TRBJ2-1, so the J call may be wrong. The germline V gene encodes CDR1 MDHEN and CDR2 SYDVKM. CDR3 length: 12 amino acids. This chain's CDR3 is CASSLTSFEQFF. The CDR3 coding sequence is TGTGCCAGCAGTTTAACTAGCTTTGAGCAGTTCTTC.

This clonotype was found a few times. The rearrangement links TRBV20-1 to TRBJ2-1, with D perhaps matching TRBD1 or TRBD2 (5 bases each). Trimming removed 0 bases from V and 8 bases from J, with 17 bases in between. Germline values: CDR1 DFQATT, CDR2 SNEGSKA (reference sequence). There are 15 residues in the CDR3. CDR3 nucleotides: TGCAGTGCTAGAGATGGGACCCGGGTAAAGGATGAGCAGTTCTTC. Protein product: CSARDGTRVKDEQFF.

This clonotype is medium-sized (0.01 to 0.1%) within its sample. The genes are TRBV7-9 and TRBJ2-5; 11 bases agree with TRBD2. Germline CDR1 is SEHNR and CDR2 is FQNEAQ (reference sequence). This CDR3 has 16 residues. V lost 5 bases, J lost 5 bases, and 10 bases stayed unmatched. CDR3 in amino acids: CASSPSLAGGIETQYF. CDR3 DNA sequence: TGTGCCAGCAGCCCGTCCTTAGCGGGAGGGATTGAGACCCAGTACTTC.